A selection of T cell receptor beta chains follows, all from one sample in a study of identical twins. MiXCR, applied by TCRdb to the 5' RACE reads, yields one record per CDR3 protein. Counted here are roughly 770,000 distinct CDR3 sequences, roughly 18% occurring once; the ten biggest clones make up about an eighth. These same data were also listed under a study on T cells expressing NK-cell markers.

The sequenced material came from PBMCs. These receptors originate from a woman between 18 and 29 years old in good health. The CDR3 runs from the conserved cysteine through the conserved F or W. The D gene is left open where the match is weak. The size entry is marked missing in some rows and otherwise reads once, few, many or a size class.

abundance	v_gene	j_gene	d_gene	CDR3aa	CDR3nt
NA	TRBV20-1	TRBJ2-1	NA	CSAAELGWAKNEQFF	TGCAGTGCCGCGGAACTAGGCTGGGCAAAGAATGAGCAGTTCTTC
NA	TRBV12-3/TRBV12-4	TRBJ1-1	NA	CASSPRFGVNTEAFF	TGTGCCAGCAGTCCTCGGTTTGGGGTGAACACTGAAGCTTTCTTT
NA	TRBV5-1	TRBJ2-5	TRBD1	CASSLKGDRAFQETQYF	TGCGCCAGCAGCTTGAAAGGGGACAGGGCTTTCCAAGAGACCCAGTACTTC
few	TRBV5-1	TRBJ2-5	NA	CASMNEETQYF	TGCGCCAGCATGAACGAAGAGACCCAGTACTTC
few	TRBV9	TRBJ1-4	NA	CASSVDGLNEKLFF	TGTGCCAGCAGCGTAGACGGTCTAAATGAAAAACTGTTTTTT
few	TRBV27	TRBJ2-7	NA	CASSLRGGVEQYF	TGTGCCAGCAGTCTGCGAGGGGGAGTGGAGCAGTACTTC
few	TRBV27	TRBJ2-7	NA	CASSGPASSYEQYF	TGTGCCAGCAGTGGGCCCGCCAGCTCCTACGAGCAGTACTTC
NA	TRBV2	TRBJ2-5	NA	CASLPGDTQETQYF	TGTGCCAGCCTCCCCGGGGACACTCAAGAGACCCAGTACTTC
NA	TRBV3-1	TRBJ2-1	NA	CTCTLPAQGVWGHNEQFF	TGTACCTGCACCCTCCCGGCCCAAGGGGTGTGGGGTCACAATGAGCAGTTCTTC
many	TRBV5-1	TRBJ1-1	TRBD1	CASSEQGTEAFF	TGCGCCAGCAGCGAACAGGGGACTGAAGCTTTCTTT
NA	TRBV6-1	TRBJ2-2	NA	CASRIDTSTGELFF	TGTGCCAGCAGGATTGATACGAGCACCGGGGAGCTGTTTTTT
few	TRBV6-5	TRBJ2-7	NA	CASSYSLEDYEQYF	TGTGCCAGCAGTTACTCGTTGGAGGACTACGAGCAGTACTTC
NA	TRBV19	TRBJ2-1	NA	CASSIRGRTIPSQFF	TGTGCCAGTAGTATCCGGGGCAGGACAATTCCGTCCCAGTTCTTC
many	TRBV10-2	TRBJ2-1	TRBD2	CASRGLAGSSYNEQFF	TGCGCCAGCAGGGGACTAGCGGGAAGCTCCTACAATGAGCAGTTCTTC
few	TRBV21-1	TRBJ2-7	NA	CASSKGHRVTSYEQYF	TGTGCCAGCAGCAAAGGACACCGGGTTACTTCCTACGAGCAGTACTTC
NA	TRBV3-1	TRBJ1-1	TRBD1	CASSHVQGDEAFF	TGTGCCAGCAGCCATGTACAGGGGGATGAAGCTTTCTTT
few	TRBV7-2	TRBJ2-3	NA	CASSLWDRGYGTDTQYF	TGTGCCAGCAGCTTATGGGACCGGGGGTATGGGACAGATACGCAGTATTTT
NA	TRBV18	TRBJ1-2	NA	CASSRGPEGGYTF	TGTGCCAGCTCGCGGGGCCCCGAAGGTGGCTACACCTTC
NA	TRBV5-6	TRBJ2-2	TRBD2	CASSLAVAGVGPGELFF	TGTGCCAGCAGCTTGGCCGTGGCGGGAGTGGGTCCCGGGGAGCTGTTTTTT
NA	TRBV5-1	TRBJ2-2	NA	CASRIFTVDTGELFF	TGCGCCAGCAGGATCTTTACGGTAGACACCGGGGAGCTGTTTTTT
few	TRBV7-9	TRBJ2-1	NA	CASSLGGAGEREQFF	TGTGCCAGCAGCTTAGGTGGGGCAGGGGAACGGGAGCAGTTCTTC
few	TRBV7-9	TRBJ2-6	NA	CAGESGANVLTF	TGTGCCGGAGAGTCTGGGGCCAACGTCCTGACTTTC
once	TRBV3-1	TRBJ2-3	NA	CASSLSHGPLADTQYF	TGTGCCAGCAGCCTTTCACACGGACCACTCGCAGATACGCAGTATTTT
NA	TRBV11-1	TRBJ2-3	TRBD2	CASSPSPGLADPTDTQYF	TGTGCCAGCAGCCCTTCCCCGGGACTAGCGGACCCCACAGATACGCAGTATTTT
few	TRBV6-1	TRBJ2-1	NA	CASSASAQGGEQFF	TGTGCCAGCAGTGCTAGCGCACAGGGAGGGGAGCAGTTCTTC
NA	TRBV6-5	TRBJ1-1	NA	CASSYKGGGAEAFF	TGTGCCAGCAGTTACAAGGGCGGAGGGGCTGAAGCTTTCTTT
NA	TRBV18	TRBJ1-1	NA	CASSPLQGRTEAFF	TGTGCCAGCTCACCATTGCAGGGTCGGACTGAAGCTTTCTTT
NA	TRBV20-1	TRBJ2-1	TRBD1	CSAKQGNEQFF	TGCAGTGCTAAACAGGGGAATGAGCAGTTCTTC
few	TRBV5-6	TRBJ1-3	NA	CASSLIIGNTIYF	TGTGCCAGCAGCTTGATTATAGGAAACACCATATATTTT
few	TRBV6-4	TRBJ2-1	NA	CASSDSIITNEQFF	TGTGCCAGCAGTGACTCGATTATTACCAATGAGCAGTTCTTC
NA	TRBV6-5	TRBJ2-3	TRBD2	CASSSSGGITDTQYF	TGTGCCAGCAGTTCGAGCGGGGGGATCACAGATACGCAGTATTTT
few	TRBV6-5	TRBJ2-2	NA	CASSYFVRGELFF	TGTGCCAGCAGTTACTTCGTTAGGGGGGAGCTGTTTTTT
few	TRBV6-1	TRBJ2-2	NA	CASRRGLTGELFF	TGTGCCAGCAGGAGAGGCCTCACCGGGGAGCTGTTTTTT
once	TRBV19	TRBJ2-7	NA	CATPTGLGYEQYF	TGTGCTACGCCGACAGGCCTAGGGTACGAGCAGTACTTC
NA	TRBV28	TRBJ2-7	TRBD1	CASSLSGTGGEQYF	TGTGCCAGCAGTCTATCAGGGACAGGGGGCGAGCAGTACTTC
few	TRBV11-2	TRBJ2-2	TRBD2	CASSTRLAGGTNTGELFF	TGTGCCAGCAGCACGAGACTAGCGGGAGGGACGAACACCGGGGAGCTGTTTTTT
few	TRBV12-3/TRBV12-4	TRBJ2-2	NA	CASSRRQVVNTGELFF	TGTGCCAGCAGCCGAAGACAGGTGGTAAACACCGGGGAGCTGTTTTTT
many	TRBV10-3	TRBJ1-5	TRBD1	CAISGTGGQPQHF	TGTGCCATCAGTGGGACAGGGGGTCAGCCCCAGCATTTT
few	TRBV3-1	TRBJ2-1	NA	CASSLNKQREQFF	TGTGCCAGCAGCCTAAACAAGCAGCGCGAGCAGTTCTTC
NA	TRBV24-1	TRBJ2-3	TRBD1	CATSDPTGSGDTQYF	TGTGCCACCAGTGATCCGACAGGGTCGGGAGATACGCAGTATTTT
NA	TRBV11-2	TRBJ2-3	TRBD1	CASSSLWGRQGNTDTQYF	TGTGCCAGCAGTTCCCTCTGGGGCAGACAGGGTAACACAGATACGCAGTATTTT
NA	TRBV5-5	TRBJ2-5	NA	CASSLDGWAVPSEETQYF	TGTGCCAGCAGCTTGGACGGGTGGGCGGTGCCGTCCGAAGAGACCCAGTACTTC
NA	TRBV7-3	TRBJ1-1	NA	CASSLGGQPLNTEAFF	TGTGCCAGCAGCTTAGGGGGGCAGCCCCTGAACACTGAAGCTTTCTTT
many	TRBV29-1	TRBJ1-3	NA	CSVKPVSGNTIYF	TGCAGCGTCAAACCAGTCTCTGGAAACACCATATATTTT
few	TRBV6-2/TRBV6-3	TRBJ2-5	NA	CASSYSAFRQETQYF	TGTGCCAGCAGTTATTCAGCTTTTCGGCAAGAGACCCAGTACTTC
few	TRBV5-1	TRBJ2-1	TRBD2	CASSLWGTSGSDEQFF	TGCGCCAGCAGCTTGTGGGGGACTAGCGGGAGCGATGAGCAGTTCTTC
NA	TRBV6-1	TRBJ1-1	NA	CASSAPLGLRPDAEAFF	TGTGCCAGCAGTGCGCCTCTGGGCCTTAGACCTGACGCTGAAGCTTTCTTT
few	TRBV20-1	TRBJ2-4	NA	CSAGGLGDRNIQYF	TGCAGTGCCGGAGGGTTAGGGGACCGAAACATTCAGTACTTC
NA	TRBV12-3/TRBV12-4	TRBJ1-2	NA	CASRPHGSQGMGGYTF	TGTGCCAGCAGACCCCATGGGTCGCAGGGCATGGGAGGCTACACCTTC
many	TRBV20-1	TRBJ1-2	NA	CSASTGSSGYTF	TGCAGTGCTTCTACAGGGTCCTCGGGCTACACCTTC
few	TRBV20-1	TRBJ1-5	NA	CSARDATEDFYLGQPQHF	TGCAGTGCTAGAGATGCCACAGAAGATTTTTACCTGGGTCAGCCCCAGCATTTT
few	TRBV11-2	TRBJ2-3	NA	CASSPAGLDTQYF	TGTGCCAGCAGCCCTGCAGGGTTGGATACGCAGTATTTT